The next 3 T cell receptor beta chains were all read from a single sample in a study of cytomegalovirus exposure and HLA in healthy donors. This PCR relied on a set of 60 Vbeta primers and 13 Jbeta primers. The method was immunoSEQ multiplex PCR; TCRdb's version includes in-frame clones alone and lacks a portion of them. The clone table shows over 100,000 clones, with the ten largest holding 3% to 4.5%. Sample: PBMCs. The receptors derive from a man aged 25 to 40 in good health and CMV-seronegative.

The chain has TRBV5-5 and TRBJ1-5, with D unclear. CDR3 size: 16 residues. Germline V gene lookup returns CDR1 SGHKS and CDR2 YYEKEE (reference sequence). Trimming stripped 2 bases from V and 0 bases from J, with 12 bases between. The DNA of the CDR3 is TGTGCCAGCAGCTTCTTGTCGGGAGATAGCAATCAGCCCCAGCATTTT. It codes for CASSFLSGDSNQPQHF.

The V call is TRBV30, the J call TRBJ1-5; 7 nucleotides agree with TRBD1. This CDR3 spans 14 amino acids. Losses at the gene ends were 0 bases for V and 9 bases for J; bases not matched to a gene: 8. Germline CDR1 and CDR2: GTSNPN and SVGIG (reference sequence). The CDR3 spells CAWSVPTGERPQHF. In nucleotides, the CDR3 is TGTGCCTGGAGTGTACCCACAGGGGAACGGCCCCAGCATTTT.

The chain recombines TRBV7-9 with TRBJ2-7; D not certain. The length of the CDR3 is 16 residues. Germline CDR1 is SEHNR and CDR2 is FQNEAQ (reference sequence). Trimming took 5 bases from V and 0 from J, leaving 17 bases between them. DNA for the CDR3: TGTGCCAGCAGCCCCGTTGGGTCCAGGTCCTCCTACGAGCAGTACTTC. Protein sequence: CASSPVGSRSSYEQYF.